This TCR beta chain is drawn from a study of blood T cell repertoires in COVID-19. Study overall: Italy, Spain and the United States were the sources of the convalescent and acute COVID-19 samples. The analysed material was cDNA or gDNA that came from T cells, B-cell-depleted T cells, or PBMCs.

CDR1 and CDR2 (germline): SNHLY, FYNNEI. Deletions cut 4 bases from V and 6 bases from J, with 15 bases between. The CDR3 totals 15 residues. Per the original data handling: For nucleated cells, counts were estimated from reference gene primer amplification. Profiled with immunoSEQ multiplex PCR; TCRdb holds only in-frame clones, not every one. V and J calls plus clone size are reproduced from that table; the DNA served to infer D and trimming. The sample records 110,000 or so clones, approximately 90% being singletons. The sequencing input was peripheral blood. The origin of this receptor is a woman aged 70 to 79 who had recovered from COVID-19. The chain combines TRBV2 with TRBJ2-2, with a tentative D call TRBD1 (6 bases). DNA for the CDR3: TGTGCCAGCAGTGGATCCGGGACATGGGCCGGGGAGCTGTTTTTT. Its protein product is CASSGSGTWAGELFF.